This TCR beta chain was observed in a study of T cell responses to AZD1222 COVID-19 vaccine. Findings of the study overall: Spike-specific TCR depth and breadth grew after two AZD1222 doses. The donors showed a predominance of white British ancestry and of females, with possible underestimation of clonal diversity. Only five to seven AZD1222 recipients were seropositive at baseline. The study found vaccine-associated CD4 TCRs spanning spike, dominant at 160-218 and 743-854.

With respect to this clone: Its antigen is unknown.

The table came from immunoSEQ multiplex PCR; TCRdb's copy has only in-frame clones and leaves some out. There are about 76,000 clones in the sample; 60% to 85% occur only once, and approximately 30% lies in the top ten. CDR3 length: 13 amino acids. The ends were cut back, 4 bases at V and 1 base at J, with 7 bases in the middle. The germline V gene encodes CDR1 SNHLY and CDR2 FYNNEI. V and J are TRBV2 and TRBJ1-2; D remains ambiguous. Sequenced here: peripheral blood, sampled 28 days after the second dose of the MenACWY control vaccine. The sequence was collected from an adult who received the MenACWY meningococcal vaccine as a control. CDR3: CASSAGNNYGYTF. CDR3 coding DNA: TGTGCCAGCAGTGCTGGGAATAACTATGGCTACACCTTC.